Presented here are 25 T cell receptor beta chains from one specimen sequenced in a study of Graves' ophthalmopathy and Graves' hyperthyroidism. RNA transcripts were the template, and TCR beta CDR3 regions were amplified from them. RT-PCR with HTBI primers came first, then second-round multiplex PCR. Using its own MiXCR run on the multiplex PCR reads, TCRdb lists one record per CDR3 protein. The profile shows 500,000 to 800,000 distinct CDR3 sequences, just over 40% of them singletons. The source material was peripheral blood. The receptors were gathered from an adult man with Graves' ophthalmopathy.

The chain combines TRBV9 with TRBJ2-7; 8 bases match TRBD1. CDR3 length equals 15 residues. V lost 3 bases, J lost 0 bases, and 5 bases stayed unmatched. Germline CDR1 and CDR2: SGDLS and YYNGEE. The CDR3 here is CASSAGTGDSYEQYF. The CDR3 DNA reads TGTGCCAGCAGCGCCGGGACAGGTGACTCCTACGAGCAGTACTTC.

This clonotype was counted ten times or more. No conserved phenylalanine or tryptophan is present at the end of the CDR3, so a read error is the likely explanation. The chain links TRBV2 to TRBJ1-3; D not resolved. This CDR3 contains 14 residues. Trimming cost V 6 bases and J 2 bases, with 11 bases left between them. The germline V gene encodes CDR1 SNHLY and CDR2 FYNNEI. In DNA, the CDR3 is TGTGCCAGCAGACAGACTAACCCTGGAAACACCATATATCTT. Amino acids: CASRQTNPGNTIYL.

This clonotype was counted ten times or more. The V and J genes are TRBV4-3 and TRBJ1-2; possible D gene TRBD1, 5 bases. The CDR3 length is 14 residues. Looked up from germline, CDR1 is LGHNA and CDR2 is YSLEER. Trimming shortened V by 1 base and J by 4 bases, and 10 bases separated the two germline ends. CDR3 DNA sequence: TGCGCCAGCAGCCAAGCAGGGACTGGCTATGGCTACACCTTC. Translating gives CASSQAGTGYGYTF.

Ten or more counts support this clonotype. The chain employs TRBV15 and TRBJ1-5; a possible D gene is TRBD1 (6 bases). This CDR3 is 16 amino acids long. The V gene lost 5 bases and the J gene lost 3 bases, with 17 bases spanning the gap. The germline V gene encodes CDR1 LNHNV and CDR2 YYDKDF (reference sequence). In nucleotides, the CDR3 is TGTGCCACCAGCGGTGGGACACCGACCCCCAATCAGCCCCAGCATTTT. Its protein product is CATSGGTPTPNQPQHF.

As regards this clonotype: This may be a read error: a much more frequent sequence differs by one nucleotide. The chain couples TRBV10-3 to TRBJ1-6; 7 bases match TRBD1. The CDR3 spans 13 residues. CDR1 and CDR2 from the germline V gene are ENHRY and SYGVKD. The J segment lost 7 bases and the V segment lost 6 bases, leaving 3 bases of the junction unmatched. CDR3 in DNA: TGTGCCATCAGCAGGGGGAGCAATTCACCCCTCCACTTT. Translation: CAISRGSNSPLHF.

The V gene is TRBV19, the J gene TRBJ2-5; D not resolved. This CDR3 spans 13 amino acids. Germline-derived CDR1 and CDR2 are LNHDA and SQIVND (reference sequence). Trimming took 2 bases from V and 7 from J, leaving 11 bases between them. CDR3 in amino acids: CASSIRGEGTQYF. The DNA of the CDR3 is TGTGCCAGTAGTATACGTGGAGAAGGGACCCAGTACTTC.

The chain uses TRBV20-1 and TRBJ1-6, with 8 bases matching TRBD1. The junction had 9 bases not matched to a gene; V was cut back by 6 bases and J by 5 bases. CDR1 and CDR2 (germline): DFQATT, SNEGSKA (reference sequence). The CDR3 is 15 residues long. This CDR3 is CSADDTGQDNSPLHF. CDR3 DNA sequence: TGCAGTGCGGATGATACGGGACAGGATAATTCACCCCTCCACTTT.

This sequence joins TRBV29-1 and TRBJ2-7; 10 positions match TRBD2. Germline V gene sequence: CDR1 SQVTM, CDR2 ANQGSEA. The CDR3 runs 13 residues. For the CDR3, the DNA is TGCAGTGATGCCGGACTAGCGGTCTACGAGCAGTACTTC. Residues: CSDAGLAVYEQYF.

The chain recombines TRBV25-1 with TRBJ2-3; TRBD1 might be the D (5 bases). This CDR3 has 13 residues. V lost 6 bases and J lost 4, with 11 bases in between. Germline-derived CDR1 and CDR2 are MGHDK and SYGVNS. DNA for the CDR3: TGTGCCAGCAGGGCGCAGGGCTCAGATACGCAGTATTTT. This gives the protein CASRAQGSDTQYF.

This sequence joins TRBV10-3 and TRBJ1-2; D possibly corresponds to TRBD1 (6 bases). The CDR3 has 15 amino acids. CDR1 and CDR2 (germline): ENHRY, SYGVKD. The V and J ends lost 10 bases and 5 bases respectively, with 23 bases between them. The CDR3 nucleotides are TGTGCCAGCAGCTACGGAGGGGGTGAATGGTATGGCTACACCTTC. Translating gives CASSYGGGEWYGYTF.

This clonotype was counted many times. The chain joins TRBV9 to TRBJ1-6; 7 nucleotides match TRBD1. V trimming: 0 bases; J trimming: 5 bases; junction bases outside the gene matches: 2. The CDR3 runs to 15 residues. The V gene's germline CDR1 is SGDLS and CDR2 YYNGEE. The CDR3 spells CASSVEQGNNSPLHF. The CDR3 region has the DNA TGTGCCAGCAGCGTAGAACAGGGGAATAATTCACCCCTCCACTTT.

The chain links TRBV20-1 to TRBJ1-5, with a weak D call TRBD1 (5 bases). This CDR3 spans 13 amino acids. V was pared by 6 bases and J by 11 bases, with 20 bases between. Germline V gene lookup returns CDR1 DFQATT and CDR2 SNEGSKA (reference sequence). The CDR3, as DNA: TGCAGTGCCAACTCGGGACTCTCAATAACCCAGCATTTT. This gives the protein CSANSGLSITQHF.

This chain uses TRBV5-1 with TRBJ2-5; 8 nucleotides agree with TRBD2. The CDR3 contains 14 residues. Per germline, CDR1 SGHRS and CDR2 YFSETQ. After removal of 2 bases from V and 9 bases from J, the junction contained 9 bases not matched to a gene. CDR3 sequence (DNA): TGCGCCAGCAGCTTCGGGACACGGGAGGGGGCCCAGTACTTC. Protein product: CASSFGTREGAQYF. Combining the CDR3 with reference TRBV5-1 and TRBJ2-5 gives the whole variable domain KAGVTQTPRYLIKTRGQQVTLSCSPISGHRSVSWYQQTPGQGLQFLFEYFSETQRNKGNFPGRFSGRQFSNSRSEMNVSTLELGDSALYLCASSFGTREGAQYFGPGTRLLVL.

About this clonotype: The junction departs from germline at one end; a sequencing error may be responsible. The chain recombines TRBV7-2 with TRBJ1-6; D call uncertain. The length of the CDR3 is 15 residues. Germline V gene sequence: CDR1 SGHTA, CDR2 FQGNSA. The CDR3, as DNA: TGTGCCAGCAGTTTAGAGGAACCGGGGTTTTCACCCCTCCACTTT. It is translated as CASSLEEPGFSPLHF.

There are a few counts of this clonotype. The V call is TRBV7-2, the J call TRBJ2-5; 9 bases align to TRBD2. The CDR3 is made up of 15 amino acids. Germline CDR1 and CDR2: SGHTA and FQGNSA. The V gene end was trimmed by 3 bases and the J gene end by 5 bases; junction bases not matched to a gene: 7. CDR3 amino acids: CASSLGGGAVETQYF. The CDR3 region has the DNA TGTGCCAGCAGCTTGGGCGGGGGGGCCGTGGAGACCCAGTACTTC.

The chain couples TRBV29-1 to TRBJ1-2; the D is unclear. V shed 7 bases and J shed 7 bases, with 19 bases lying between them. CDR3 length: 13 residues. Germline V gene data show CDR1 as SQVTM and CDR2 as ANQGSEA. This chain's CDR3 is CSAARERVGGYTF. The CDR3 DNA reads as TGCAGCGCCGCGCGGGAAAGGGTTGGTGGCTACACCTTC.

This clonotype was seen many times. This rearrangement joins TRBV19 to TRBJ1-5; D ambiguous. From germline, CDR1 is LNHDA and CDR2 SQIVND (reference sequence). This CDR3 has 12 residues. V dropped 8 bases and J dropped 4 bases, with 9 bases sitting between them. CDR3 DNA: TGTGCCAGTGGTCGGCGAAATCAGCCCCAGCATTTT. It encodes CASGRRNQPQHF.

This clonotype was recorded at least ten times. The rearrangement links TRBV10-3 to TRBJ2-7, with TRBD2 matching 7 bases. The CDR3 extends over 11 amino acids. Germline CDR1 reads ENHRY; CDR2 reads SYGVKD. Germline trimming cut 8 bases from V and 2 bases from J; bases unmatched to any gene: 0. This CDR3 is CAIGGAYEQYF. The CDR3 coding sequence is TGTGCCATCGGGGGGGCCTACGAGCAGTACTTC.

This clonotype was seen many times. The gene calls are TRBV20-1 and TRBJ1-1, with TRBD1 as a possible D gene (5 bases). Trimming cost V 5 bases and J 3 bases, with 16 bases left between them. This CDR3 has 14 amino acids. Looked up from germline, CDR1 is DFQATT and CDR2 is SNEGSKA (reference sequence). The CDR3 loop is CSAEGGVGDTEAFF. Here the CDR3 DNA reads TGCAGTGCTGAGGGCGGGGTAGGGGACACTGAAGCTTTCTTT.

This clonotype showed up just a few times. The chain recombines TRBV7-3 with TRBJ2-7, with no clear D. The CDR3 spans 14 residues. V lost 8 bases, J lost 0 bases, and 14 bases lay in between. Germline V CDR1 and CDR2: SGHTA, FQGTGA. The CDR3 coding sequence is TGTGCCAGCCTAAATGGAGAGAGCTCCTACGAGCAGTACTTC. The encoded protein is CASLNGESSYEQYF.

The chain is built from TRBV25-1 and TRBJ1-2; 12 bases map to TRBD1. Germline V gene data show CDR1 as MGHDK and CDR2 as SYGVNS. J lost 8 bases, V lost 8 bases, and 6 bases had no gene match. The CDR3 runs 13 residues. CDR3 loop: CASSGDRGRGYTF. The CDR3 nucleotides are TGTGCCAGCTCTGGGGACAGGGGGCGAGGCTACACCTTC.

The genes are TRBV6-5 and TRBJ2-7, with D perhaps given as TRBD1 or TRBD2 (5 bases each). CDR3 length equals 14 residues. The germline CDR1 and CDR2 sequences are MNHEY and SVGAGI. Trimming cost V 6 bases and J 0 bases, with 12 bases left between them. The CDR3 sequence: CASRRDPSSYEQYF. The CDR3 DNA reads TGTGCCAGCAGACGGGACCCTAGCTCCTACGAGCAGTACTTC.

This clonotype has ten or more counts. The genes are TRBV19 and TRBJ2-7; D might be TRBD2 (5 bases). The CDR3 is 15 amino acids. V dropped 3 bases and J dropped 0 bases, with 12 bases sitting between them. Germline V gives CDR1 LNHDA, CDR2 SQIVND (reference sequence). The CDR3 loop is CASSIAASSSYEQYF. CDR3 DNA: TGTGCCAGTAGTATTGCGGCTAGCAGCTCCTACGAGCAGTACTTC. Complete variable domain (other parts from reference TRBV19 and TRBJ2-7): DGGITQSPKYLFRKEGQNVTLSCEQNLNHDAMYWYRQDPGQGLRLIYYSQIVNDFQKGDIAEGYSVSREKKESFPLTVTSAQKNPTAFYLCASSIAASSSYEQYFGPGTRLTVT.

With respect to this clonotype: One base away lies a much larger clone, so this may be a sequencing read error. As the CDR3 is not closed by the conserved phenylalanine or tryptophan, this likely results from a read error. This chain joins TRBV5-1 and TRBJ1-2; 7 nucleotides line up with TRBD1. The V segment lost 0 bases and the J segment 6 bases; nucleotides outside the gene matches: 8. CDR1 SGHRS and CDR2 YFSETQ come from the germline V gene. This CDR3 is 15 amino acids long. CDR3 coding DNA: TGCGCCAGCAGCTTGGCCGGGACAGTTGTAGATGGCTACACCCTC. Amino acid sequence: CASSLAGTVVDGYTL.

This clonotype was counted ten times or more. This chain uses TRBV5-1 with TRBJ2-5; D possibly uses TRBD1 or TRBD2 (6 bases each). There are 14 residues in the CDR3. V was shortened by 5 bases and J by 7 bases, with 18 bases between the two germline ends. Germline V CDR1 and CDR2: SGHRS, YFSETQ. This CDR3 is CASRFGGRGATQYF. The CDR3 coding sequence is TGCGCCAGCAGATTCGGGGGCCGAGGGGCGACCCAGTACTTC.